This T cell receptor beta chain came from a study of vaccination effects on CD4 cells after COVID-19. Looking at the study overall: All participants had two doses of either the BNT162b2 or mRNA-1273 vaccine.

Study-wide results and limits: Clones arising from infection and from vaccination showed marked clonal contraction late after vaccination. The study found that only 1 of 255 vaccine-induced clones from healthy vaccinees cross-reacted with common cold coronaviruses. Few convalescent patients, and no early post-infection timepoints, were available to the study.

V was cut by 4 bases and J by 3 bases, with 13 bases left in between. In germline, CDR1 is MGHRA, CDR2 YSYEKL. CDR3 length equals 15 residues. Comment on this clone: Its antigen is unknown.

Antigen-specific CD4+ T cell clonotypes were called by their expansion after viral peptide-pool culture in ViraFEST. The culture ran for approximately 9 days before CD4+ T cells were isolated. Testing of the vaccine recipients showed negative nucleocapsid antibodies and no prior SARS-CoV-2 infection. Using immunoSEQ multiplex PCR, the repertoire was profiled, and TCRdb retains in-frame clones only, with some absent. This table holds fewer than 25,000 clones, 76% found once. The sequence was collected from a human donor who received a COVID-19 vaccine. The J gene is TRBJ2-1, the V gene TRBV4-1, with D tentatively TRBD2 (6 bases). The sample consisted of CD4+ T cells from PBMCs cultured with HCoV-NL63 spike peptides, taken before COVID-19 vaccination. The CDR3 bases are TGCGCCAGCAGCCTTACTAGCATTGGCTACAATGAGCAGTTCTTC. Its translation: CASSLTSIGYNEQFF.